This T cell receptor (beta chain) was captured by sequencing in a study of blood T cell repertoires in COVID-19. At the level of the study: COVID-19 samples, acute and convalescent, were from the United States, Italy and Spain. Sources were T cells, B-cell-depleted T cells, or PBMCs; the material itself was cDNA or gDNA.

As originally analysed: Nucleated cell number was recorded as an estimate derived from reference gene primer amplification. The table came from immunoSEQ multiplex PCR; TCRdb's copy has only in-frame clones and leaves some out. V, J and clone size derive from that table, while D and trimming were established from the DNA sequence. The sample has some 520,000 clones, approximately 89% seen once. Seattle researchers signed up patients amid active infection and tracked them longitudinally. The V gene's germline CDR1 is MGHRA and CDR2 YSYEKL. There are 15 residues in the CDR3. The junction had 9 bases not matched to a gene; V was cut back by 3 bases and J by 4 bases.

The sample taken for sequencing was peripheral blood. The clonotype comes from a man aged 18 to 30 with COVID-19, enrolled during active disease. This chain connects TRBV4-1 to TRBJ2-7; TRBD2 matches 7 bases. CDR3 loop: CASSHQAGRNYEQYF. The DNA of the CDR3 is TGCGCCAGCAGCCATCAAGCGGGGAGGAATTACGAGCAGTACTTC.